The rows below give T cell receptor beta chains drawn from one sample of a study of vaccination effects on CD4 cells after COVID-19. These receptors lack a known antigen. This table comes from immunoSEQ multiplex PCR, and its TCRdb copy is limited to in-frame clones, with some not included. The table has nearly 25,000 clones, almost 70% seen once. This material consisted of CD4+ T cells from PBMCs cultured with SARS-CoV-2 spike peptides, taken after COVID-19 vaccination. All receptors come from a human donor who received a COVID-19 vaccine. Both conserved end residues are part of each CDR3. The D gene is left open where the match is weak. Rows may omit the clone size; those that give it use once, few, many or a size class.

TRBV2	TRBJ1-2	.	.	CASSGMDGKYYGYTF	TGTGCCAGCAGTGGAATGGACGGTAAGTACTATGGCTACACCTTC
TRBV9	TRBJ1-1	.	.	CASSVDLMNTEAFF	TGTGCCAGCAGCGTAGACCTAATGAACACTGAAGCTTTCTTT
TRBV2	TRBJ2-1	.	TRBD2	CASSEQRGGNEQFF	TGTGCCAGCAGTGAACAGCGGGGGGGCAATGAGCAGTTCTTC
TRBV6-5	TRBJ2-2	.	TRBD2	CASNGVAGSGELFF	TGTGCCAGCAACGGAGTAGCGGGATCCGGGGAGCTGTTTTTT
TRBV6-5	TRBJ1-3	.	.	CASRADRLSGNTIYF	TGTGCCAGCAGAGCTGACAGGCTCTCTGGAAACACCATATATTTT
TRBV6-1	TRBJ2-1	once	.	CASGQGSTYNEQFF	TGTGCCAGCGGTCAGGGTAGCACCTACAATGAGCAGTTCTTC
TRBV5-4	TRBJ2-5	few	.	CASSKELNQETQYF	TGTGCCAGCAGCAAGGAATTAAACCAAGAGACCCAGTACTTC
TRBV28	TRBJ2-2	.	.	CASRSSNTGELFF	TGTGCCAGCAGGAGCTCGAACACCGGGGAGCTGTTTTTT
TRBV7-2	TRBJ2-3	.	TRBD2	CASSSQTGTSGTDTQYF	TGTGCCAGCAGCTCTCAGACCGGGACTAGCGGCACAGATACGCAGTATTTT
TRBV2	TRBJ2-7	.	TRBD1	CASSAGTVTPYEQYF	TGTGCCAGCTCCGCCGGGACAGTGACCCCCTACGAGCAGTACTTC
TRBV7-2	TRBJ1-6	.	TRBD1	CASSLLGGDSPLHF	TGTGCCAGCAGCTTACTAGGGGGCGACTCACCCCTCCACTTT
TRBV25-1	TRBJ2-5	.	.	CASSGFSVTGIQETQYF	TGTGCCAGCAGTGGGTTTAGCGTCACAGGAATCCAAGAGACCCAGTACTTC
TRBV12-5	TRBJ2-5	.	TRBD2	CASGARSGKTETQYF	TGTGCTAGTGGTGCCCGCAGCGGGAAGACGGAGACCCAGTACTTC
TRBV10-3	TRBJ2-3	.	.	CAISPGGNLADTQYF	TGTGCCATTTCCCCTGGGGGAAATCTCGCAGATACGCAGTATTTT
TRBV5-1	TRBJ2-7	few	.	CASSLVSNPFYEQYF	TGCGCCAGCAGCTTGGTGTCCAATCCCTTCTACGAGCAGTACTTC
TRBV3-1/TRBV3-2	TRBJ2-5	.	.	CASSQDRTRGLEHF	TGTGCCAGCAGCCAAGACAGGACTCGGGGACTCGAGCACTTC
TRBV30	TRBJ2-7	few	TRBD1	CAWTVGTGGSYEQYF	TGTGCCTGGACAGTCGGGACAGGGGGCTCCTACGAGCAGTACTTC
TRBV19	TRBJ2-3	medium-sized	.	CASSINEGQGGTQYF	TGTGCCAGTAGTATAAATGAGGGGCAGGGTGGTACGCAGTATTTT
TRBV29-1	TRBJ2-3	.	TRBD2	CSVEIAGGPGDTQYF	TGCAGCGTTGAGATTGCGGGAGGGCCGGGAGATACGCAGTATTTT
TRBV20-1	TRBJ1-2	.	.	CSASTMGDGYTF	TGCAGTGCTAGTACTATGGGAGATGGCTACACCTTC
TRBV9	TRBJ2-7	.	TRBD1	CASSARQGESHEQYF	TGTGCCAGCAGCGCCCGACAGGGTGAATCCCACGAGCAGTACTTC
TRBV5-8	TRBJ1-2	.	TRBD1	CASSRDRGRLDYGYTF	TGTGCCAGCAGCCGGGACAGGGGGAGGTTGGACTATGGCTACACCTTC
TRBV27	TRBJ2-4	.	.	CASSLSGENIQYF	TGTGCCAGCAGTTTATCGGGAGAAAACATTCAGTACTTC
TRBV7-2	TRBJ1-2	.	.	CASSGGWQRGNYGYTF	TGTGCCAGCAGCGGGGGGTGGCAGCGGGGGAACTATGGCTACACCTTC
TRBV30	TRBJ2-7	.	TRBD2	CAWRGKGLAGLEQYF	TGTGCCTGGAGGGGGAAAGGACTAGCGGGCCTCGAGCAGTACTTC
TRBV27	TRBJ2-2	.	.	CASSPRISGELFF	TGTGCCAGCAGTCCGCGTATCAGCGGGGAGCTGTTTTTT
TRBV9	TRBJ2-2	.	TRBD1	CASSARQGAETGELFF	TGTGCCAGCAGCGCCAGACAGGGGGCAGAGACCGGGGAGCTGTTTTTT
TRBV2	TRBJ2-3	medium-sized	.	CATQTPFTDTQYF	TGTGCCACTCAGACTCCTTTCACAGATACGCAGTATTTT
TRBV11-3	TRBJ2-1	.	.	CASSRGVGRYNEQFF	TGTGCCAGCAGCAGGGGGGTGGGCCGCTACAATGAGCAGTTCTTC
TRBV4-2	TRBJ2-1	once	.	CASSQVSGGQFF	TGTGCCAGCAGCCAAGTCAGCGGAGGGCAGTTCTTC
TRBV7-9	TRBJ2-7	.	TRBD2	CASSLFTRGGRPYEQYF	TGTGCCAGCAGCTTATTTACCCGGGGGGGGCGGCCCTACGAGCAGTACTTC
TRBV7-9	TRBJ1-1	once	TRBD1	CASSFGTGSLEAFF	TGTGCCAGCAGCTTCGGGACAGGGTCTCTTGAAGCTTTCTTT
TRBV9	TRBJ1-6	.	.	CASSPGDYNSPLHF	TGTGCCAGCAGCCCTGGGGACTATAATTCACCCCTCCACTTT
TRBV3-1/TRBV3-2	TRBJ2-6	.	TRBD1	CASSQDPWTGGNGANVLTF	TGTGCCAGCAGCCAAGATCCCTGGACAGGGGGAAATGGGGCCAACGTCCTGACTTTC
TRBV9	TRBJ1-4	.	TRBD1	CASSGAGTGQKLFF	TGTGCCAGCAGCGGCGCCGGGACAGGACAAAAACTGTTTTTT
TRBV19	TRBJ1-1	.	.	CASTKDGNEAFF	TGTGCCAGTACCAAGGACGGTAATGAAGCTTTCTTT
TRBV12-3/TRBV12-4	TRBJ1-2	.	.	CASSFGEGYTF	TGTGCCAGCAGTTTTGGGGAGGGCTACACCTTC
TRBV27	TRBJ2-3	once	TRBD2	CASTYSGGTQYF	TGTGCCAGCACCTATAGCGGGGGTACGCAGTATTTT
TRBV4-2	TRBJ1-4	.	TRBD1	CASSQDPRTGWGTNEKLFF	TGTGCCAGCAGCCAAGATCCCCGGACAGGGTGGGGAACTAATGAAAAACTGTTTTTT